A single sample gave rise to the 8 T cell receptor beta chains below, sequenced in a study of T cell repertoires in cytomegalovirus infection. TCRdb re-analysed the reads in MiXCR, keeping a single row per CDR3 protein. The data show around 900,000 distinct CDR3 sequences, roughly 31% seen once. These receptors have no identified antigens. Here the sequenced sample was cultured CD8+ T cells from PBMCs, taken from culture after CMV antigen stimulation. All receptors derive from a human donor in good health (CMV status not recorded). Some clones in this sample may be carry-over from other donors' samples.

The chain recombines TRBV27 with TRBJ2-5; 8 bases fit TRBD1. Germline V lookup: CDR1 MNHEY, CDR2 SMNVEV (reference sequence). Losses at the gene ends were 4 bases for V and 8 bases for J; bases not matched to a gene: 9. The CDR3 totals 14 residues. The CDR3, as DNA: TGTGCCAGCAGTTATGGACAGGGTGGAAGAACCCAGTACTTC. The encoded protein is CASSYGQGGRTQYF.

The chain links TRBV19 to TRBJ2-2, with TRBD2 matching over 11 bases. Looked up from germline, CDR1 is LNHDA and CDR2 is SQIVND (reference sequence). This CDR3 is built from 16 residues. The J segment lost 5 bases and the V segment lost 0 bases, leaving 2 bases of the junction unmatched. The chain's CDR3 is CASSIEASGRTGELFF. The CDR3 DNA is TGTGCCAGTAGTATAGAAGCTAGCGGGAGGACCGGGGAGCTGTTTTTT.

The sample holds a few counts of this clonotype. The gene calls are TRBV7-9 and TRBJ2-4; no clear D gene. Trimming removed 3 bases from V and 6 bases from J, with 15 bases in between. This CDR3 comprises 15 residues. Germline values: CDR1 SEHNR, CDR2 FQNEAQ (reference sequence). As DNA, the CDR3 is TGTGCCAGCAGCTTGCCGAACGCGTACTTAAACATTCAGTACTTC. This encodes CASSLPNAYLNIQYF.

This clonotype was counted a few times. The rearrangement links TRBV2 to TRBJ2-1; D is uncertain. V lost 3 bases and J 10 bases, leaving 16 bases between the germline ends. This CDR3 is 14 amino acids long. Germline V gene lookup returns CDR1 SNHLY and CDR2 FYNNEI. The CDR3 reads CASSETARGDEQFF. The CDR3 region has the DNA TGTGCCAGCAGTGAGACTGCTAGAGGAGACGAGCAGTTCTTC. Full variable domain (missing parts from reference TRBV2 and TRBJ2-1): EPEVTQTPSHQVTQMGQEVILRCVPISNHLYFYWYRQILGQKVEFLVSFYNNEISEKSEIFDDQFSVERPDGSNFTLKIRSTKLEDSAMYFCASSETARGDEQFFGPGTRLTVL.

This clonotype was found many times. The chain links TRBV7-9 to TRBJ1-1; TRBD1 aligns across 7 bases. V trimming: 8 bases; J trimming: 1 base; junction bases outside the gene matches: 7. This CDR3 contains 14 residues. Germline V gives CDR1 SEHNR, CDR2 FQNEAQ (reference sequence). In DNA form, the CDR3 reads TGTGCCAGCTCATCCGGGACAGAGAACACTGAAGCTTTCTTT. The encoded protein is CASSSGTENTEAFF. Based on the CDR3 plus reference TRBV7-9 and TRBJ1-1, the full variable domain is DTGVSQNPRHKITKRGQNVTFRCDPISEHNRLYWYRQTLGQGPEFLTYFQNEAQLEKSRLLSDRFSAERPKGSFSTLEIQRTEQGDSAMYLCASSSGTENTEAFFGQGTRLTVV.

CDR3 DNA sequence: TGTGCCATCAGCACTGACAGGTTCTATGGCTACACCTTC. Its protein product is CAISTDRFYGYTF. This chain connects TRBV10-3 to TRBJ1-2; a weak D match, TRBD1 (6 bases). The CDR3 spans 13 residues. Trimming left V 6 bases short and J 4 bases short, with 12 bases between. Germline-derived CDR1 and CDR2 are ENHRY and SYGVKD.

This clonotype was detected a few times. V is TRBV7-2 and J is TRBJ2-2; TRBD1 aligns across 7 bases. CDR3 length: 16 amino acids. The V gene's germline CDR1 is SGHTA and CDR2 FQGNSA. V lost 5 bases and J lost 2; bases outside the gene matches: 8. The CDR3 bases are TGTGCCAGCAGCCCGGAGAGACAGGGTAACACCGGGGAGCTGTTTTTT. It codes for CASSPERQGNTGELFF.

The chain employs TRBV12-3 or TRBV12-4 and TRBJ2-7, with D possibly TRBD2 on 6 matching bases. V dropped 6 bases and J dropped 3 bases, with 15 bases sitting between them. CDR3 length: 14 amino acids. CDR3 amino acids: CASSLGGEVYEQYF. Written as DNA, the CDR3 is TGTGCCAGCAGCCTCGGAGGGGAGGTCTACGAGCAGTACTTC.